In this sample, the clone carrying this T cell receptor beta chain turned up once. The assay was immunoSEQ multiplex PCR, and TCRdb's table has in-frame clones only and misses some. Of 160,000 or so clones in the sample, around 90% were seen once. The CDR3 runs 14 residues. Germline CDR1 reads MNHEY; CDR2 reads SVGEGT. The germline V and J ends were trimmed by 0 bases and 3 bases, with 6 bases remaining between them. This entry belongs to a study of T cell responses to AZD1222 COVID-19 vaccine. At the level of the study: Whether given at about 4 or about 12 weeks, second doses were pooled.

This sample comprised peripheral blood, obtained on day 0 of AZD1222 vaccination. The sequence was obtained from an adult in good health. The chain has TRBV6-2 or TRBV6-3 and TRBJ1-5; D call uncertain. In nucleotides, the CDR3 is TGTGCCAGCAGTTACTCGAGGGCCAATCAGCCCCAGCATTTT. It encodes CASSYSRANQPQHF.